This TCR delta chain originates from a study of gamma-delta chains in newborns, infants, children. Study background: Microbial exposure reportedly drives polyclonal innate γδ T cell expansion after birth.

In regard to this clone: TCRdb records a much larger clone's protein for this DNA, with a difference at residue 15 that likely arises from a read error; the protein given is the translation of the DNA.

TCRdb reprocessed the reads through CATT. The repertoire consists of approximately 2,500 delta-chain clones, with 6.5% to 8.5% occurring once and the leading ten covering 13%. The CDR3 runs to 17 residues. CDR1 GEAIGNYY and CDR2 EKD come from the germline V gene. This receptor was identified in a child who was a newborn, infant or young child, either healthy, febrile or measles-vaccinated (not recorded which). The genes are TRDV2 and TRDJ3; D might be TRDD3 (5 bases). Sequences were obtained from blood. The DNA for the CDR3 is TGTGCCTGTGACACGGTCTCGAGCTCCTGGGACACCCGACAGACGTTTTTC. As protein: CACDTVSSSWDTRQTFF.